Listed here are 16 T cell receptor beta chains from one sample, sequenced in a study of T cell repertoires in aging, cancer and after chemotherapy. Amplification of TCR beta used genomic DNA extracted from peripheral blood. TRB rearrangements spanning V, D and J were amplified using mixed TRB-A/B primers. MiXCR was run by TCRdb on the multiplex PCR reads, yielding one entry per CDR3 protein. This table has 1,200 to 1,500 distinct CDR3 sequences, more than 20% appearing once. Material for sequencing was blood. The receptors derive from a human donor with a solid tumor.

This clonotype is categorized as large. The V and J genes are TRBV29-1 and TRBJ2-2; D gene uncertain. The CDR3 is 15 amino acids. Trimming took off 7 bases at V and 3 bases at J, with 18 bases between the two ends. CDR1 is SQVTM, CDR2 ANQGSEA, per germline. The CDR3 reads CSAVEGPAHTGELFF. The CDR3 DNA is TGCAGCGCCGTGGAAGGGCCGGCCCACACCGGGGAGCTGTTTTTT.

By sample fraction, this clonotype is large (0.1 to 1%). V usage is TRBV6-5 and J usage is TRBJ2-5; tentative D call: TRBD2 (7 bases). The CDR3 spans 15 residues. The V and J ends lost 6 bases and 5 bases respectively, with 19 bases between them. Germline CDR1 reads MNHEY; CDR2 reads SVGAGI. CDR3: CASRPMSGGRETQYF. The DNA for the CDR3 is TGTGCCAGCAGACCGATGTCGGGGGGCAGGGAGACCCAGTACTTC.

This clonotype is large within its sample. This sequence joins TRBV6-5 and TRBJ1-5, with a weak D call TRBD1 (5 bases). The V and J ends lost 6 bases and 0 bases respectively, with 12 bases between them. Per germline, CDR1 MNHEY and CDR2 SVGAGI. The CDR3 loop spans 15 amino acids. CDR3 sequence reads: CASRTDSNSNQPQHF. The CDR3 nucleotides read TGTGCCAGCAGGACCGACAGCAATAGCAATCAGCCCCAGCATTTT.

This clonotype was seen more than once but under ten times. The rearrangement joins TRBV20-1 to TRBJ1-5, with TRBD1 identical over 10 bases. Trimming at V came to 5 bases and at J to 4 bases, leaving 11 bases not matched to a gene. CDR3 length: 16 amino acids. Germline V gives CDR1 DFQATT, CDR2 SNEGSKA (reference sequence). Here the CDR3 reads CSAFRDRGLNNQPQHF. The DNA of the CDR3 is TGCAGTGCTTTCCGGGACAGGGGACTTAATAATCAGCCCCAGCATTTT.

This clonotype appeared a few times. CDR3 coding DNA: TGCGCCAGCAGCCTAGGGACAGGAGGGCCGTACACTGAAGCTTTCTTT. Its protein product is CASSLGTGGPYTEAFF. V gene TRBV5-1 combines with J gene TRBJ1-1, with 8 bases that match TRBD1. V gave up 4 bases and J gave up 3 bases; unmatched junction bases: 11. CDR3 size: 16 residues. CDR1 SGHRS and CDR2 YFSETQ come from the germline V gene.

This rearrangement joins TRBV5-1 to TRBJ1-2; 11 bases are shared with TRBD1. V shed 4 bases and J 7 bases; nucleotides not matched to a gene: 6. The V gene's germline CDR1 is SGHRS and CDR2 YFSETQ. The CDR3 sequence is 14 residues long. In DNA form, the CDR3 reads TGCGCCAGCAGCGCCGGACAGGGGGCTTTTGGCTACACCTTC. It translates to CASSAGQGAFGYTF.

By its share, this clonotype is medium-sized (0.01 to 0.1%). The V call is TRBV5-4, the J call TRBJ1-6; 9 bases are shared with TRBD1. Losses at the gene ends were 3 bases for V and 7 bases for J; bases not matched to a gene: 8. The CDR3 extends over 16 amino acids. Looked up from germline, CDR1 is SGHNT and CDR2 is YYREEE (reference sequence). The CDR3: CASSYAGTGRNSPLHF. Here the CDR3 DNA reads TGTGCCAGCAGCTACGCCGGGACAGGGCGAAATTCACCCCTCCACTTT.

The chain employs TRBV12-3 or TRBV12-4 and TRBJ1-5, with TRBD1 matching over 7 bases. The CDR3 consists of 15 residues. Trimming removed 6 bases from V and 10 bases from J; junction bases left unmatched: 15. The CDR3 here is CASSLAGGALDPQHF. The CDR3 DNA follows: TGTGCCAGCAGCCTGGCAGGGGGGGCCCTTGACCCCCAGCATTTT.

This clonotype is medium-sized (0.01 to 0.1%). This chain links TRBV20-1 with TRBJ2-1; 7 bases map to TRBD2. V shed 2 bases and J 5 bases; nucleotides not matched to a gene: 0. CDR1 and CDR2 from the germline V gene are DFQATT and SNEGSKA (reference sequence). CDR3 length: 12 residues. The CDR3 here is CSARLADNEQFF. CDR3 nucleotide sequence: TGCAGTGCTAGACTAGCGGACAATGAGCAGTTCTTC.

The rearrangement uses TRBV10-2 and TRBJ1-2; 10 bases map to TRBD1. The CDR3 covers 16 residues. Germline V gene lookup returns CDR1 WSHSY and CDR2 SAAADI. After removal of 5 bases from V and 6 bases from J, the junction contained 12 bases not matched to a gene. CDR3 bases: TGCGCCAGCAGTAGATACGGGGACAGGGGAACTGATGGCTACACCTTC. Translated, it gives CASSRYGDRGTDGYTF.

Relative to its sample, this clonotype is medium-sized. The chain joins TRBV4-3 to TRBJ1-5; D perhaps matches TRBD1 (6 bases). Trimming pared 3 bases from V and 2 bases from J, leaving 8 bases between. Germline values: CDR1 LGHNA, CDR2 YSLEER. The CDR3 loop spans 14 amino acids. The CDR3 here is CASSHRQGNQPQHF. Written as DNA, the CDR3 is TGCGCCAGCAGCCATAGACAGGGCAATCAGCCCCAGCATTTT.

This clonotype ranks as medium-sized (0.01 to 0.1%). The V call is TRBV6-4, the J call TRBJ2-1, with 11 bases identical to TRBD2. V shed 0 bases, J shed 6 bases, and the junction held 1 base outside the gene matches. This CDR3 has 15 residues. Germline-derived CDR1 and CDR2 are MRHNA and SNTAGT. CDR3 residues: CASSDSSGGANEQFF. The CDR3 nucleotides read TGTGCCAGCAGTGACTCTAGCGGGGGGGCCAATGAGCAGTTCTTC.

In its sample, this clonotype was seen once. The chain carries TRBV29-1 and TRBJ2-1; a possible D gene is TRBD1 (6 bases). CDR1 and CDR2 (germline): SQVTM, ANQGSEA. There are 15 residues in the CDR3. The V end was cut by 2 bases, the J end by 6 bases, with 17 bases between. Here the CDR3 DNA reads TGCAGCGTTGAACTCGGACAGTTCAGAGGCAATGAGCAGTTCTTC. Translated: CSVELGQFRGNEQFF.

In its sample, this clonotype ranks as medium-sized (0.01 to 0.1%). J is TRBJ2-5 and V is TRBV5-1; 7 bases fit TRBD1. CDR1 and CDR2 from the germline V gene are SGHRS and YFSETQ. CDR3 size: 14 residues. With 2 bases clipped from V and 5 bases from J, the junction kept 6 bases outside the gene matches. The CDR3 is CASSLRQGDETQYF. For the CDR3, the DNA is TGCGCCAGCAGCTTAAGACAGGGCGATGAGACCCAGTACTTC.

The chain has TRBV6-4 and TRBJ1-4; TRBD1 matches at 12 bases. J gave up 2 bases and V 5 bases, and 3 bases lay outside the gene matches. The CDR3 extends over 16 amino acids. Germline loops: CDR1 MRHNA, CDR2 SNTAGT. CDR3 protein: CASSRGTGGTNEKLFF. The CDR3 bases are TGTGCCAGCAGTCGGGGGACAGGGGGCACTAATGAAAAACTGTTTTTT.

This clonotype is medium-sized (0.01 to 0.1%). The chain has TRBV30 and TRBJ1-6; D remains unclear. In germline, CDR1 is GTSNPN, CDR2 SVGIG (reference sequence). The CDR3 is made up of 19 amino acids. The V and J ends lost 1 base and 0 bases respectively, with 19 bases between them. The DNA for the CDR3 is TGTGCCTGGAGTGCGGTTGCGGGATCCTCGAGCTCCTATAATTCACCCCTCCACTTT. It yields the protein CAWSAVAGSSSSYNSPLHF.